What follows are 8 T cell receptor beta chains derived from one specimen sequenced in a study of shared clonotypes between healthy human individuals. The protocol was immunoSEQ multiplex PCR, while the TCRdb copy is restricted to in-frame clones and leaves out a portion. The table records about 2.4 million clones, approximately 93% of them present only once. Sequencing used naive CD4+ T cells from PBMCs. The subset is: CD45RA+ positively selected. The receptors originated from a man aged 18 to 30 in good health. Some clones in this sample may be carry-over from other donors' samples.

The chain joins TRBV7-2 to TRBJ1-1; no reliable D call. Germline values: CDR1 SGHTA, CDR2 FQGNSA. V lost 5 bases to trimming and J lost 7 bases, with 8 bases between them. This CDR3 has 11 amino acids. The CDR3 nucleotides are TGTGCCAGCAGCCGAGGGAGTGAAGCTTTCTTT. Translation gives CASSRGSEAFF.

Concerning this clone itself: Other DNA sequences within the sample encode an identical CDR3. The chain has TRBV19 and TRBJ1-1; D unresolved. CDR1 is LNHDA, CDR2 SQIVND, per germline (reference sequence). The CDR3 has 13 residues. V was trimmed by 3 bases and J by 1 base, leaving 6 bases between them. Here the CDR3 reads CASSMSGNTEAFF. The CDR3 DNA is TGTGCCAGTAGTATGTCAGGGAACACTGAAGCTTTCTTT. The full variable domain, with the rest looked up from reference TRBV19 and TRBJ1-1, is DGGITQSPKYLFRKEGQNVTLSCEQNLNHDAMYWYRQDPGQGLRLIYYSQIVNDFQKGDIAEGYSVSREKKESFPLTVTSAQKNPTAFYLCASSMSGNTEAFFGQGTRLTVV.

V gene TRBV7-9 combines with J gene TRBJ2-5; D ambiguous. The tail of the sequence fits TRBJ2-7 better, so the J call may be wrong. Looked up from germline, CDR1 is SEHNR and CDR2 is FQNEAQ (reference sequence). This CDR3 is 13 amino acids long. The CDR3 sequence is CASIPYGTYEQYF. The CDR3 bases are TGTGCCAGCATTCCGTATGGTACCTACGAGCAGTACTTC.

About this clone itself: The same CDR3 also results from other DNA sequences found in this sample. This CDR3 is CASSLGPNNEQFF. For the CDR3, the DNA is TGTGCCAGCAGCTTAGGACCCAACAATGAGCAGTTCTTC. The V and J genes are TRBV7-9 and TRBJ2-1, with unresolved D. V gave up 1 base and J gave up 5 bases, with 6 bases separating them. CDR1 is SEHNR and CDR2 is FQNEAQ in the germline V gene (reference sequence). CDR3 size: 13 residues.

This clone occurred a few times. The rearrangement joins TRBV29-1 to TRBJ2-5, with a tentative D call TRBD2 (5 bases). The germline V and J ends were trimmed by 7 bases and 5 bases, with 17 bases remaining between them. Germline V gives CDR1 SQVTM, CDR2 ANQGSEA. The CDR3 is 13 residues long. The CDR3 spells CSALFLIAETQYF. Here the CDR3 DNA reads TGCAGCGCTTTGTTCCTTATAGCGGAGACCCAGTACTTC.

The genes are TRBV30 and TRBJ2-7; 10 nucleotides line up with TRBD2. V shed 3 bases and J 3 bases; nucleotides not matched to a gene: 8. The V gene's germline CDR1 is GTSNPN and CDR2 SVGIG (reference sequence). The CDR3 totals 15 residues. Here the CDR3 reads CAWRSSGSLSYEQYF. CDR3 DNA sequence: TGTGCCTGGAGATCTAGCGGGAGTTTAAGCTACGAGCAGTACTTC.

The chain joins TRBV11-2 to TRBJ1-5; TRBD1 might be the D (6 bases). The length of the CDR3 is 13 residues. The germline V and J ends were trimmed by 5 bases and 7 bases, with 12 bases remaining between them. From germline, CDR1 is SGHAT and CDR2 FQNNGV. CDR3 nucleotides: TGTGCCAGCAGCGGGACATACAAGCAGCCCCAGCATTTT. Amino acid sequence: CASSGTYKQPQHF. The full variable domain, in which reference TRBV11-2 and TRBJ1-5 provide the parts outside the CDR3, is EAGVAQSPRYKIIEKRQSVAFWCNPISGHATLYWYQQILGQGPKLLIQFQNNGVVDDSQLPKDRFSAERLKGVDSTLKIQPAKLEDSAVYLCASSGTYKQPQHFGDGTRLSIL.

This chain joins TRBV19 and TRBJ2-1; 13 bases are a match to TRBD2. The trim removed 5 bases at V and 0 bases at J, leaving 7 bases unmatched. The CDR3 has 18 residues. The germline V gene encodes CDR1 LNHDA and CDR2 SQIVND (reference sequence). The chain's CDR3 is CASSGPLAGGSSYNEQFF. CDR3 bases: TGTGCCAGTAGTGGACCACTAGCGGGGGGGAGCTCCTACAATGAGCAGTTCTTC. Drawing the rest from reference TRBV19 and TRBJ2-1, the complete variable domain is DGGITQSPKYLFRKEGQNVTLSCEQNLNHDAMYWYRQDPGQGLRLIYYSQIVNDFQKGDIAEGYSVSREKKESFPLTVTSAQKNPTAFYLCASSGPLAGGSSYNEQFFGPGTRLTVL.